The present entry profiles one TCR beta chain with its context. This clone has a handful of counts. What this receptor recognizes is not known. Base qualities were left out, and no much larger clone turns up one base away. The collaborating institutions used their own protocols to collect whole blood in K2EDTA tubes. Collaborator samples were shipped for TCRbeta analysis as frozen whole blood, isolated PBMCs, or DNA extracted from either sample type. V is reduced by 9 bases and J by 7 bases, leaving a spacing of 23 bases between them. Including cysteine and phenylalanine, the CDR3 has 14 amino acids. The read is trimmed to its CDR3 DNA, 42 bases read in frame from base 1. Reading the germline V gene gives CDR1 SGHRS and CDR2 YFSETQ. TCRbeta CDR3 regions were amplified from genomic DNA by means of the immunoSEQ Assay, a bias-controlled multiplex PCR. In the paper's pipeline: Nucleated cell counts per sample were estimated from amplification of reference gene primers within the assay. To quantify the absolute abundance of each unique TCRbeta CDR3 rearrangement, sequence reads were collapsed and filtered. For each sample, productive Simpson clonality was calculated as the square root of Simpson's diversity index across productive rearrangements. TCRdb stores this immuneACCESS table with in-frame sequences only. Part of the clones is absent; in the studies checked, under half of the shortfall reflects unresolved V genes, and no reason is known for the rest. From that table come the V and J calls and clone size; the DNA was used to work out D and trimming. This sample gives under 200,000 clones in total; roughly four fifths of them show up just once. The ten largest clones capture under 3% of the sample.

The data originate from a study of blood T cell repertoires in COVID-19 (dated by TCRdb to the early 2020s). Concerning the study at large: The collaborator samples originated in the United States, Italy and Spain and spanned the acute and convalescent phases of COVID-19. The prospective study material was composed of cDNA or gDNA derived from T cells, B-cell-depleted T cells, or PBMCs. Deeply sampled blood TCRbeta repertoires from subjects exposed to, actively infected with, or recovered from COVID-19 were included in the dataset. The repertoires were made available in a free public database intended to serve as a resource for research on the immune response to SARS-CoV-2. The samples were drawn from two sources: the first 160 participants of the ongoing ImmuneRACE study, and 1,000 to 1,500 subjects contributed by 6 global collaborators. The sample metadata nearly always contained a de-identified subject ID, COVID-19 status, age in years and sex. Where HLA class I and class II types were available, the types were taken from metadata supplied by the sample provider, not from assay-based typing. Summary of the overall study and its limitations: How much clinical and demographic metadata was included differed by source and by participant, and the metadata was provided uncurated.

The rearrangement joined TRBV5-1 to TRBJ2-7; confidence is insufficient to name the D gene. The sequencing sample was made of peripheral blood. This receptor was identified in a human donor with acute or convalescent COVID-19. The donor label of this sample is uncertain. The CDR3 in this case is CATSSSPPTREQYF. The nucleotide sequence reads TGCGCCACCTCGTCTAGTCCCCCTACGAGGGAGCAGTACTTC.